This paragraph reports one T cell receptor (beta chain). Antigen specificity is unknown. There were TCR beta CDR3 regions amplified from RNA transcripts. A set of HTBI primers served as the primers for a first-round RT-PCR of the TCR CDR3. TCRdb called the multiplex PCR reads again in MiXCR, with one record for every CDR3 protein. This sample has under 30,000 distinct CDR3 sequences; less than 65% occur once, and the top ten carry around 23%. This record belongs to a study of T cells in Graves' hyperthyroidism and ophthalmopathy. V was trimmed by 7 bases and J by 2 bases, leaving 8 bases between them. CDR1 and CDR2 from the germline V gene are DFQATT and SNEGSKA (reference sequence). This CDR3 comprises 11 residues. Patients aged 18 to 65 had newly diagnosed hyperthyroidism that had lasted under 2 months. Preceding any ophthalmopathy symptoms, the blood sample dates from first hyperthyroidism diagnosis.

Study results and caveats: Ophthalmopathy was predicted by the model a median of roughly 6.6 months ahead of onset.

The sample consisted of blood. This receptor was taken from a woman between 40 and 55 years old with Graves' hyperthyroidism that later progressed to Graves' ophthalmopathy. The chain recombines TRBV20-1 with TRBJ1-1, with D uncertain. CDR3 in amino acids: CSVARNTEAFF. DNA of the CDR3: TGCAGTGTTGCACGAAACACTGAAGCTTTCTTT.